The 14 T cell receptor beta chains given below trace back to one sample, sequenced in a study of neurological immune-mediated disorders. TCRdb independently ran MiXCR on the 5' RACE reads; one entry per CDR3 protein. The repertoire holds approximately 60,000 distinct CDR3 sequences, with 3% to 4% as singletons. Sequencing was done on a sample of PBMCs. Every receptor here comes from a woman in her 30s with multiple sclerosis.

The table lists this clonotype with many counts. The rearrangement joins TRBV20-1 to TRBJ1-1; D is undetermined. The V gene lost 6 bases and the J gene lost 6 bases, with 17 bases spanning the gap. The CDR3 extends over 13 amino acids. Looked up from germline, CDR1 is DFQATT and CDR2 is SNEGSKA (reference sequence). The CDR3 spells CSALGRRDPEAFF. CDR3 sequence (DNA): TGCAGTGCCCTCGGGAGAAGGGATCCTGAAGCTTTCTTT.

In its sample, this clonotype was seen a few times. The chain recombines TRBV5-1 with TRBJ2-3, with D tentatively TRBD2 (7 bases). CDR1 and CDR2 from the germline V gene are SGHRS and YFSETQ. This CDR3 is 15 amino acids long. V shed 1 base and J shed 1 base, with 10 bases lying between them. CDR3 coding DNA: TGCGCCAGCAGCTTGCGGGGGGCTCGCACAGATACGCAGTATTTT. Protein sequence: CASSLRGARTDTQYF.

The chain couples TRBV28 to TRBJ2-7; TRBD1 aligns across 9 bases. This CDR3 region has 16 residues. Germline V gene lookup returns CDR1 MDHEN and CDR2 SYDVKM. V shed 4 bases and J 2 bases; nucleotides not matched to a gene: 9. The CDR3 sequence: CASSSTGGTGTYEQYF. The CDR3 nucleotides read TGTGCCAGCAGTTCCACCGGCGGGACAGGGACCTACGAGCAGTACTTC.

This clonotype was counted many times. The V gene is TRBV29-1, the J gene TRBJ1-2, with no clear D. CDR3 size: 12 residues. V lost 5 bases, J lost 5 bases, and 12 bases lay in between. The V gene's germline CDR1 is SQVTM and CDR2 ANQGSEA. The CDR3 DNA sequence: TGCAGCGTTCGAACGGATAAATATGGCTACACCTTC. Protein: CSVRTDKYGYTF. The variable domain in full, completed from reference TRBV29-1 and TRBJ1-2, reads SAVISQKPSRDICQRGTSLTIQCQVDSQVTMMFWYRQQPGQSLTLIATANQGSEATYESGFVIDKFPISRPNLTFSTLTVSNMSPEDSSIYLCSVRTDKYGYTFGSGTRLTVV.

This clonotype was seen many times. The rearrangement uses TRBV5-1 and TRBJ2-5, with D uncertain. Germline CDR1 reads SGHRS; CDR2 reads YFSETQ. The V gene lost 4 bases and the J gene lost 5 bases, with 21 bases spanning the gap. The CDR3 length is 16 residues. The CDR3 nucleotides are TGCGCCAGCAGCCCGGCTAGGTCCTCCCAACGGGAGACCCAGTACTTC. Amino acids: CASSPARSSQRETQYF.

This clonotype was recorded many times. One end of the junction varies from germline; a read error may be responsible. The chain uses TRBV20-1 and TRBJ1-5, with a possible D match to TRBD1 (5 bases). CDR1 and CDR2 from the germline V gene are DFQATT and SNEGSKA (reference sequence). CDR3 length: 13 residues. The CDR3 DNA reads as TGCAGTGCCATGGCGGGGGGGGTGCAGCCCCAGAATTTT. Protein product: CSAMAGGVQPQNF.

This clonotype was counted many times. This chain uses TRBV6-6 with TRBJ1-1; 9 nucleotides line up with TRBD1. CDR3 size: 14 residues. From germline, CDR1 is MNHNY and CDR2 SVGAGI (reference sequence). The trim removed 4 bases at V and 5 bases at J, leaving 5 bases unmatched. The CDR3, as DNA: TGTGCCAGCAGTTCCGTGGACAGGGGAACTGAAGCTTTCTTT. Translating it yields CASSSVDRGTEAFF.

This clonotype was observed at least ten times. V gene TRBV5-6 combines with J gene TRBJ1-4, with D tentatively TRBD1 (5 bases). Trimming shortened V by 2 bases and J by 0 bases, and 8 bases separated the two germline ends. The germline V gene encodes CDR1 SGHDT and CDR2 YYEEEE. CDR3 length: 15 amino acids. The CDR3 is CASSFTGPTNEKLFF. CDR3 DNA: TGTGCCAGCAGCTTCACAGGTCCAACTAATGAAAAACTGTTTTTT.

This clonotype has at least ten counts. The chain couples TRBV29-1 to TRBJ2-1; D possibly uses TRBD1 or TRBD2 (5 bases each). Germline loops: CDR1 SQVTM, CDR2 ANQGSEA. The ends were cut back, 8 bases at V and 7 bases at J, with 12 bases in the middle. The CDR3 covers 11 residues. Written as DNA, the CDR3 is TGCAGCTCTGGGACGGGGAATGAGCAGTTCTTC. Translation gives CSSGTGNEQFF.

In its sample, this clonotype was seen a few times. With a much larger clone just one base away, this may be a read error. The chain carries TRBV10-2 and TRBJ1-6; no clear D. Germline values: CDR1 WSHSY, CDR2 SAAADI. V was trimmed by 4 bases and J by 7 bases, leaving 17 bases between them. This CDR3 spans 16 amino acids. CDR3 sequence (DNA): TGCGCCAGCAGTGTGGTAAACGGAAATACGAATTCACCCCTCCACTTT. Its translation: CASSVVNGNTNSPLHF.

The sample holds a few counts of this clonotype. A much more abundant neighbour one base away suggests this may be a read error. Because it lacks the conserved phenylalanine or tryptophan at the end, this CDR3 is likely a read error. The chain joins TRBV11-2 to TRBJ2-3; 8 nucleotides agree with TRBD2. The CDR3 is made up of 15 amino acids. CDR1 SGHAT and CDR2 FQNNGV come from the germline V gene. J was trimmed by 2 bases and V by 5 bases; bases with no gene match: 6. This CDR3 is CASSLWTSPTDTQYI. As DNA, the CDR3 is TGTGCCAGCAGCCTATGGACTAGCCCCACAGATACGCAGTATATT.

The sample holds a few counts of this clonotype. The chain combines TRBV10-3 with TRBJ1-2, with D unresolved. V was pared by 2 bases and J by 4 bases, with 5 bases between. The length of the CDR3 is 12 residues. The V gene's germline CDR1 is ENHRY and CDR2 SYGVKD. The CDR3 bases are TGTGCCATCAGTGAGAAGGGCTATGGCTACACCTTC. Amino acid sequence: CAISEKGYGYTF.

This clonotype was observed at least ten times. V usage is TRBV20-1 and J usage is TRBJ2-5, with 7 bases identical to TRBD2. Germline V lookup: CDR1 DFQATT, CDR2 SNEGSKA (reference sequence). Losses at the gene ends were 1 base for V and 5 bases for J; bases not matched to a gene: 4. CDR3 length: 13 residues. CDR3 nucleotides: TGCAGTGCTAGAGTGGGTAGCGGGGAGACCCAGTACTTC. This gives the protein CSARVGSGETQYF.

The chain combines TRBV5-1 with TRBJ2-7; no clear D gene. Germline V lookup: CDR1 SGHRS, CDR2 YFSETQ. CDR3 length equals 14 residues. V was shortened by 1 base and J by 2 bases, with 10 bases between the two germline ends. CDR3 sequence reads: CASSLQPATYEQYF. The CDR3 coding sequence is TGCGCCAGCAGCTTGCAGCCCGCCACCTACGAGCAGTACTTC.